A single T cell receptor (beta chain) is shown here with its context. The specificity of this receptor is unknown. The record has no base qualities; no much larger clone is one base away. The donors were included in the validation cohort of 120 subjects, a group kept apart from the approximately 700-subject first cohort. The method behind the library was the immunoSEQ multiplex PCR assay. In the authors' own workflow: A statistical classification framework was developed to diagnose cytomegalovirus status using the catalog of TCR beta chain sequences. As stored in TCRdb, this immuneACCESS dataset retains in-frame rearrangements with V and J assigned. A fraction of the clones does not appear; measured against another copy, unresolved V genes explain less than half of the discrepancy, and the remainder lacks a known reason. D and trimming were read from the DNA, whereas the V and J calls and clone size are those reported in that table. The sample contains roughly 200,000 clones, 84% of them found a single time. The top ten constitute 2.5% to 3% of the sample.

This record belongs to a study of cytomegalovirus exposure and HLA in healthy donors (TCRdb year 2017). In terms of the full investigation: According to a later analysis, one platform produced both the 120 validation repertoires and the approximately 670 repertoires of the first cohort. The study was designed to test whether signatures of past pathogen exposure could be identified by cataloging public T cell receptors. A separate validation cohort of approximately 120 different subjects was used in addition to the roughly 700-subject first cohort. The study combined high-throughput TCR immunosequencing, statistical association of individual TCRs with disease status, and machine learning to predict cytomegalovirus infection status.

Relative to germline, V is 0 bases shorter and J is 3 bases shorter, with 9 bases between their ends. The CDR3 has 15 amino acids, counting the end cysteine and phenylalanine. The sequence is cut down to CDR3 DNA, 45 bases in frame from base 1. Reading the germline V gene gives CDR1 MGHRA and CDR2 YSYEKL. The paper's findings and limits, for the study overall: A later analysis lacked HLA typing for the validation cohort, so it scored co-occurrence in that cohort across all 120 or so repertoires. A few of the identified cytomegalovirus-associated TCR beta chains were confirmed in vitro to be specific for cytomegalovirus antigens. The classifier was reported to diagnose cytomegalovirus status with high specificity and sensitivity in both the original and validation cohorts. A later analysis found that TCRs clustered in the first cohort also tended to co-occur in the approximately 120 validation repertoires, with 94% of cluster scores above 0. The study gave a list of 150 to 200 TCR beta chains associated with cytomegalovirus. Most TCR sequences were observed very rarely across donors, whereas some public TCRs were present in many individuals. It was suggested by the authors that the approach could potentially be generalized to other disease states and immunological phenotypes.

The V gene is TRBV4-1 and the J gene is TRBJ1-3; D gene: possibly TRBD1, on 5 matching bases. The TCR originated in a woman aged 18-30 years in good health and CMV-seropositive. Sequenced input: PBMCs. The CDR3 reads as follows: CASSQDGGYGNTIYF. The DNA reads as follows: TGCGCCAGCAGCCAAGACGGGGGGTATGGAAACACCATATATTTT.